The entry that follows covers one TCR beta chain sequence. Its specificity is not known. CDR1 MNHEY and CDR2 SVGAGI come from the germline V gene. CDR3 length: 14 residues. Trimming pared 2 bases from V and 2 bases from J, leaving 9 bases between. This record comes from a study of CD8 T cell repertoires and HIV-1 epitope variants. In the study overall: Control wells had CMV/EBV/flu peptides, negative Ebola AY9, or no peptide. Separate from the cultures, 1M uncultured T cells served as baseline. Tested: three Gag epitope families, Nef HW9 and YT9.

TCRdb's copy holds only in-frame clones and misses some; the assay was immunoSEQ multiplex PCR. The sample gives under 2,500 clones, around 70% of which show up once; 40% to 45% is in the top ten. The material sequenced was cultured CD8+ T cells derived from PBMCs. This rearrangement joins TRBV6-5 to TRBJ2-5; a possible D gene is TRBD1 (6 bases). This clonotype was sampled from a male donor with HIV. The CDR3 DNA reads as TGTGCCAGCAGTTACCGGACAGAGCAAGAGACCCAGTACTTC. Protein sequence: CASSYRTEQETQYF.